Shown below are 32 T cell receptor beta chains from a single sample sequenced in a study of blood T cells in healthy people across ages. With a J-beta primer mix and a sample-barcoded 5' primer, a second PCR ran roughly 6 to 11 cycles. TCRdb reanalysed the 5' RACE reads using MiXCR and keeps one entry per CDR3 protein. Of 550,000 to 650,000 distinct CDR3 sequences in the sample, roughly a quarter were seen once. These sequences were also reported in another study, on T cells of mothers and their children.

Material for sequencing was blood. The receptors here all came from a boy younger than 10 in good health.

This clonotype has only a few counts. V is TRBV10-3 and J is TRBJ2-7; D remains ambiguous. Looked up from germline, CDR1 is ENHRY and CDR2 is SYGVKD. Trimming pared 0 bases from V and 6 bases from J, leaving 6 bases between. This CDR3 spans 12 amino acids. The DNA for the CDR3 is TGTGCCATCAGTGAGTCGGGAATCGAGCAGTACTTC. Protein product: CAISESGIEQYF.

This clonotype has only a few counts. The chain recombines TRBV12-3 or TRBV12-4 with TRBJ2-7; TRBD2 might be the D (6 bases). The CDR3 is made up of 16 amino acids. V was trimmed by 8 bases and J by 1 base, leaving 21 bases between them. CDR3 nucleotide sequence: TGTGCCAGCGGGGTAACGGTCGGGAGAAGGTCCTACGAGCAGTACTTC. The encoded protein is CASGVTVGRRSYEQYF.

The V gene is TRBV7-2, the J gene TRBJ2-7; possible D gene TRBD1, 6 bases. V was cut by 3 bases and J by 0 bases, with 9 bases left in between. Germline loops: CDR1 SGHTA, CDR2 FQGNSA. The CDR3 length is 14 residues. The DNA for the CDR3 is TGTGCCAGCAGCTTCAGGGGAAGCTCCTACGAGCAGTACTTC. Residues: CASSFRGSSYEQYF.

The chain uses TRBV7-9 and TRBJ1-2, with 7 bases that match TRBD1. Looked up from germline, CDR1 is SEHNR and CDR2 is FQNEAQ (reference sequence). Trimming removed 5 bases from V and 8 bases from J; junction bases left unmatched: 5. The CDR3 length is 12 residues. The CDR3 loop reads CASSTEQGGYTF. The CDR3 DNA sequence: TGTGCCAGCAGCACAGAACAGGGGGGCTACACCTTC.

The table lists this clonotype with a few counts. The rearrangement links TRBV7-9 to TRBJ1-3; tentative D call: TRBD1 (6 bases). There are 16 residues in the CDR3. Trimming left V 4 bases short and J 4 bases short, with 17 bases between. Germline CDR1 reads SEHNR; CDR2 reads FQNEAQ (reference sequence). The CDR3 sequence: CASSSSITGKGNTIYF. CDR3 bases: TGTGCCAGCAGCTCGTCGATAACAGGGAAGGGAAACACCATATATTTT.

The J gene is TRBJ2-1, the V gene TRBV7-9; TRBD2 matches 8 bases. Looked up from germline, CDR1 is SEHNR and CDR2 is FQNEAQ (reference sequence). V lost 5 bases, J lost 0 bases, and 6 bases stayed unmatched. The CDR3 runs to 16 residues. CDR3 loop: CASSGSGTSSYNEQFF. The CDR3 DNA reads as TGTGCCAGCAGCGGATCCGGGACTAGCTCCTACAATGAGCAGTTCTTC.

This chain links TRBV5-1 with TRBJ1-1; the D is unclear. V was cut by 4 bases and J by 5 bases, with 9 bases left in between. CDR3 length equals 12 residues. Looked up from germline, CDR1 is SGHRS and CDR2 is YFSETQ. CDR3 loop: CASSSTWTEAFF. The CDR3, as DNA: TGCGCCAGCAGCAGCACATGGACTGAAGCTTTCTTT.

A few counts support this clonotype. A much bigger clone sits one base away, suggesting this may be a read error. The rearrangement joins TRBV14 to TRBJ2-5; 8 positions match TRBD2. This CDR3 comprises 14 residues. Trimming removed 3 bases from V and 11 bases from J; junction bases left unmatched: 11. CDR1 SGHDN and CDR2 FVKESK come from the germline V gene. The CDR3 sequence: CASSQSGGRYGQYF. The CDR3 DNA is TGTGCCAGCAGCCAGAGCGGGGGCCGCTACGGGCAGTACTTC.

The chain uses TRBV29-1 and TRBJ1-2, with 7 bases aligning to TRBD1. CDR3 length: 14 residues. Trimming cost V 5 bases and J 4 bases; bases outside gene matches: 10. CDR1 and CDR2 (germline): SQVTM, ANQGSEA. CDR3 in amino acids: CSVIAVQGTYGYTF. The CDR3 DNA is TGCAGCGTTATTGCAGTACAGGGGACCTATGGCTACACCTTC.

J is TRBJ1-1 and V is TRBV6-1; tentative D call: TRBD1 (6 bases). CDR1 is MNHNS and CDR2 is SASEGT in the germline V gene. The CDR3 covers 20 residues. Trimming left V 4 bases short and J 3 bases short, with 30 bases between. This chain's CDR3 is CASSVQGLFAGEAKHTEAFF. CDR3 nucleotide sequence: TGTGCCAGCAGTGTACAGGGTTTATTCGCGGGGGAGGCCAAACACACTGAAGCTTTCTTT.

This clonotype was picked up a small number of times. This chain links TRBV7-9 with TRBJ2-1, with D perhaps being TRBD1 or TRBD2 (6 bases each). CDR3 size: 15 residues. V gave up 4 bases and J gave up 5 bases, with 15 bases separating them. Per the germline V gene, CDR1 is SEHNR and CDR2 is FQNEAQ (reference sequence). CDR3 DNA sequence: TGTGCCAGCAGCTCCGAGGGGGGCGCAAACAATGAGCAGTTCTTC. This translates into CASSSEGGANNEQFF.

The chain is built from TRBV29-1 and TRBJ1-1, with D tentatively TRBD1 (5 bases). There are 11 residues in the CDR3. The V end was cut by 6 bases, the J end by 8 bases, with 13 bases between. Germline V gives CDR1 SQVTM, CDR2 ANQGSEA. The CDR3 region is CSVEQASEAFF. The DNA of the CDR3 is TGCAGCGTGGAACAGGCGTCGGAAGCTTTCTTT.

V and J are TRBV20-1 and TRBJ2-4; D unresolved. Germline CDR1 DFQATT, CDR2 SNEGSKA (reference sequence). The CDR3 runs 15 residues. Trimming cost V 2 bases and J 0 bases, with 11 bases left between them. The CDR3 nucleotides read TGCAGTGCTAGACAGAGATCCTTAGCCAAAAACATTCAGTACTTC. The encoded protein is CSARQRSLAKNIQYF.

This clonotype was seen only once. This chain joins TRBV10-3 and TRBJ2-1, with TRBD2 as a possible D gene (6 bases). The germline CDR1 and CDR2 sequences are ENHRY and SYGVKD. V dropped 3 bases and J dropped 5 bases, with 14 bases sitting between them. The CDR3 covers 15 residues. The CDR3 sequence: CAISDRESMDNEQFF. The CDR3 nucleotides are TGTGCCATCAGTGATCGGGAGTCAATGGACAATGAGCAGTTCTTC.

There are a few counts of this clonotype. The chain links TRBV5-8 to TRBJ1-1, with TRBD1 matching over 10 bases. The trim removed 5 bases at V and 4 bases at J, leaving 8 bases unmatched. The CDR3 sequence is 15 residues long. In germline, CDR1 is SGHTS, CDR2 YDEGEE. The CDR3 region has the DNA TGTGCCAGCAGTCGCCGGGACAGGGGAGGCACTGAAGCTTTCTTT. Protein sequence: CASSRRDRGGTEAFF. The whole variable domain, remainder taken from reference TRBV5-8 and TRBJ1-1, is EAGVTQSPTHLIKTRGQQATLRCSPISGHTSVYWYQQALGLGLQFLLWYDEGEERNRGNFPPRFSGRQFPNYSSELNVNALELEDSALYLCASSRRDRGGTEAFFGQGTRLTVV.

This chain joins TRBV7-2 and TRBJ2-2; D is ambiguous. In germline, CDR1 is SGHTA, CDR2 FQGNSA. V lost 1 base and J 5 bases, leaving 11 bases between the germline ends. This CDR3 comprises 15 residues. The CDR3 nucleotides read TGTGCCAGCAGCTTAGGGGTCCCAGTTACCGGGGAGCTGTTTTTT. It is translated as CASSLGVPVTGELFF.

This clonotype was observed a handful of times. The chain uses TRBV7-2 and TRBJ2-6; 7 bases are shared with TRBD1. CDR3 length: 17 amino acids. The V and J ends lost 5 bases and 0 bases, in that order; junction bases with no gene match: 7. CDR1 is SGHTA, CDR2 FQGNSA, per germline. The CDR3 DNA is TGTGCCAGCAGCCTCGGGACAGTACGCTCTGGGGCCAACGTCCTGACTTTC. Translation gives CASSLGTVRSGANVLTF.

This clonotype was observed a few times. The chain uses TRBV7-9 and TRBJ2-4, with D perhaps given as TRBD1 or TRBD2 (6 bases each). V was shortened by 6 bases and J by 6 bases, with 15 bases between the two germline ends. The CDR3 runs 14 residues. CDR1 SEHNR and CDR2 FQNEAQ come from the germline V gene (reference sequence). CDR3 sequence reads: CASSPTPGANIQYF. In nucleotides, the CDR3 is TGTGCCAGCAGTCCAACTCCGGGGGCAAACATTCAGTACTTC.

Concerning this clonotype itself: The junction shows a germline mismatch at one end, possibly a read error. The chain couples TRBV7-2 to TRBJ1-3; D remains unclear. Germline CDR1 reads SGHTA; CDR2 reads FQGNSA. The CDR3 contains 18 residues. In nucleotides, the CDR3 is TGTGCCAGCAACTTACAACCGGTTGGAAGGGAGTCTGGAAACACCATATATTTT. The encoded protein is CASNLQPVGRESGNTIYF.

The chain has TRBV12-5 and TRBJ1-1, with 7 bases aligning to TRBD1. Trimming took 10 bases from V and 11 from J; bases not matched to a gene: 7. This CDR3 comprises 10 residues. Germline CDR1 reads LGHNT; CDR2 reads FRNRAP. Here the CDR3 reads CAIDRESAFF. CDR3 coding DNA: TGTGCTATTGACAGGGAGTCGGCTTTCTTT.

The chain links TRBV7-3 to TRBJ2-5; possibly TRBD1 for D (6 bases). V dropped 5 bases and J dropped 1 base, with 14 bases sitting between them. The CDR3 is 15 residues long. Germline CDR1 SGHTA, CDR2 FQGTGA. The CDR3 spells CASSDDQGPQETQYF. CDR3 bases: TGTGCCAGCAGCGACGATCAGGGGCCCCAAGAGACCCAGTACTTC.

In this sample, this clonotype turned up many times. The genes are TRBV25-1 and TRBJ2-5, with D possibly matching TRBD2 (7 bases). The tail of the sequence fits TRBJ2-1 better, so the J call may be wrong. CDR3 length equals 13 residues. Per germline, CDR1 MGHDK and CDR2 SYGVNS. DNA for the CDR3: TGTGCCAGCAGTGTCTGGGGGGGCTCTGAGCAGTTCTTC. Translation: CASSVWGGSEQFF.

This clonotype was seen a few times. The gene calls are TRBV6-1 and TRBJ1-2; D remains unclear. CDR1 and CDR2 (germline): MNHNS, SASEGT. This CDR3 region has 12 residues. V was pared by 7 bases and J by 4 bases, with 10 bases between. CDR3 loop: CASKAVSYGYTF. CDR3 in DNA: TGTGCCAGCAAGGCGGTTAGCTATGGCTACACCTTC.

Only a few counts were recorded for this clonotype. The V call is TRBV7-8, the J call TRBJ1-1, with D hard to call. The germline gives CDR1 SGHVS, CDR2 FQNEAQ. The CDR3 sequence is 14 residues long. Trimming pared 5 bases from V and 0 bases from J, leaving 10 bases between. This CDR3 is CASSPSRMNTEAFF. The CDR3 DNA is TGTGCCAGCAGCCCCTCCAGGATGAACACTGAAGCTTTCTTT.

The chain recombines TRBV19 with TRBJ2-1; 8 nucleotides align to TRBD2. This CDR3 has 13 amino acids. Germline V gives CDR1 LNHDA, CDR2 SQIVND (reference sequence). V shed 9 bases, J shed 6 bases, and the junction held 7 bases outside the gene matches. CDR3 region: CASSTGGINEQFF. The CDR3 nucleotides are TGTGCCAGCTCCACGGGGGGGATCAATGAGCAGTTCTTC.

The V call is TRBV12-3 or TRBV12-4, the J call TRBJ2-3; 13 bases match TRBD2. Trimming at V came to 4 bases and at J to 2 bases, leaving 6 bases not matched to a gene. The CDR3 runs 17 residues. The CDR3 loop is CASSSAGTSGVTDTQYF. DNA of the CDR3: TGTGCCAGCAGTTCCGCCGGGACTAGCGGGGTCACAGATACGCAGTATTTT.

V is TRBV12-3 or TRBV12-4 and J is TRBJ1-1; D not resolved. CDR3 length: 13 amino acids. V lost 6 bases to trimming and J lost 5 bases, with 13 bases between them. The CDR3 sequence: CASSPPGVTEAFF. Written as DNA, the CDR3 is TGTGCCAGCAGCCCACCCGGGGTTACTGAAGCTTTCTTT.

This chain links TRBV6-2 or TRBV6-3 with TRBJ2-5; D is uncertain. The CDR3 covers 12 residues. The V and J ends lost 4 bases and 4 bases respectively, with 7 bases between them. Germline lookup yields CDR1 MNHEY and CDR2 SVGEGT. CDR3 in DNA: TGTGCCAGCAGTTCTACTTCAGAGACCCAGTACTTC. Translated: CASSSTSETQYF.

Only a few counts were recorded for this clonotype. This chain joins TRBV6-5 and TRBJ2-1; D unclear. The CDR3 has 14 amino acids. CDR1 MNHEY and CDR2 SVGAGI come from the germline V gene. Trimming removed 2 bases from V and 5 bases from J, with 10 bases in between. The CDR3 DNA reads as TGTGCCAGCAGTTACGAAGGTCCCCACAATGAGCAGTTCTTC. Protein product: CASSYEGPHNEQFF.

This rearrangement joins TRBV7-7 to TRBJ2-5; tentative D call: TRBD1 (5 bases). CDR1 is SSHAT and CDR2 is FNYEAQ in the germline V gene (reference sequence). This CDR3 comprises 16 residues. V shed 5 bases and J shed 0 bases, with 16 bases lying between them. As DNA, the CDR3 is TGTGCCAGCAGCCTAGGGGTAGCCCTGTACCAAGAGACCCAGTACTTC. It is translated as CASSLGVALYQETQYF.

In this sample, this clonotype turned up a few times. The chain is built from TRBV2 and TRBJ2-3; 11 bases are shared with TRBD2. CDR1 and CDR2 (germline): SNHLY, FYNNEI. J lost 7 bases, V lost 5 bases, and 8 bases had no gene match. CDR3 size: 15 residues. CDR3 DNA sequence: TGTGCCAGCAGTACTATAGCGGGGGGGCAAAATACGCAGTATTTT. Its protein product is CASSTIAGGQNTQYF.

V is TRBV7-9 and J is TRBJ2-7; D is perhaps TRBD2 (7 bases). Trimming stripped 2 bases from V and 5 bases from J, with 13 bases between. The CDR3 is made up of 14 amino acids. The germline V gene encodes CDR1 SEHNR and CDR2 FQNEAQ (reference sequence). CDR3 coding DNA: TGTGCCAGCAGCTTAAAGGGGGGGGGGCACGAGCAGTACTTC. As protein: CASSLKGGGHEQYF.